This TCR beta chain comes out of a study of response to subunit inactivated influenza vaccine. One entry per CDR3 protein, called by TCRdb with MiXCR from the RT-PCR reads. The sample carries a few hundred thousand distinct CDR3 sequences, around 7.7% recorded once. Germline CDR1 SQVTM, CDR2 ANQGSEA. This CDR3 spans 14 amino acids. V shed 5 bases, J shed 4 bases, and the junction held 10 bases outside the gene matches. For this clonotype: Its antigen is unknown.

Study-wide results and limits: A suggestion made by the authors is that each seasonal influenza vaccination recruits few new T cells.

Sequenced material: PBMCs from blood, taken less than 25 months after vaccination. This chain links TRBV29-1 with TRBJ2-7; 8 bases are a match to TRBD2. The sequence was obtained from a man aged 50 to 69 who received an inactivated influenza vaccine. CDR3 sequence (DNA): TGCAGCGTTCGGTCCCCGGGACTAGGGTACGAGCAGTACTTC. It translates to CSVRSPGLGYEQYF.